This T cell receptor (beta chain) appears in the sequencing data of a study of blood T cell repertoires in COVID-19. The overall study: The United States, Italy and Spain supplied acute and convalescent COVID-19 samples. From T cells, B-cell-depleted T cells, or PBMCs came the material, which was cDNA or gDNA.

Per the original data handling: Reference gene primer amplification yielded estimated nucleated cell counts. Here immunoSEQ multiplex PCR was the method, and the copy in TCRdb shows in-frame clones only, minus some. V and J calls and clone size are given by that table; D and trimming were obtained from the DNA. This sample has 150,000 to 200,000 clones, with 80% to 90% found just once. This CDR3 is 13 amino acids long. The germline V gene encodes CDR1 MNHEY and CDR2 SVGAGI. Trimming took 4 bases from V and 5 from J, leaving 9 bases between them. The chain employs TRBV6-5 and TRBJ2-1; D might be TRBD2 (5 bases). This TCR derives from a man aged 18 to 30 who had recovered from COVID-19. The sequencing input was peripheral blood. Here the CDR3 reads CASSWLANNEQFF. CDR3 in DNA: TGTGCCAGCAGTTGGCTAGCAAACAATGAGCAGTTCTTC.